This T cell receptor beta chain was documented in a study of T cells in Graves' hyperthyroidism and ophthalmopathy. This clonotype was counted between two and nine times. Lactation, pregnancy, other autoimmune disease or uncontrolled infection led to exclusion of patients. For the diagnoses, clinical symptoms, serum thyroxine and TRAb, thyroid ultrasound and orbital computed tomography were used. The V end lost 7 bases, the J end lost 2 bases, and 12 bases lay between the germline ends. This CDR3 is 13 amino acids long. CDR1 SGHTA and CDR2 FQGTGA come from the germline V gene. The CDR3 regions of TCR beta were amplified from RNA transcripts. The TCR CDR3 first-round RT-PCR relied on the HTBI primer set. From the multiplex PCR reads, TCRdb called clonotypes with MiXCR, one entry per CDR3 protein. The table lists a few hundred thousand distinct CDR3 sequences, more than 45% of them singletons.

The chain couples TRBV7-3 to TRBJ2-7; D might be TRBD1 (6 bases). The clonotype originates from a woman younger than 35 with Graves' hyperthyroidism. The source material was peripheral blood or thyroid tissue (not recorded which). This CDR3 is CASTDRSAYEQYF. As DNA, the CDR3 is TGTGCCAGCACCGACAGGTCAGCCTACGAGCAGTACTTC.